The 6 T cell receptor beta chains given below trace back to one sample, sequenced in a study of blood T cell repertoires in COVID-19. The table came from immunoSEQ multiplex PCR; TCRdb's copy has only in-frame clones and leaves some out. The sample lists 150,000 to 200,000 clones, around 80% occurring once. The specimen was peripheral blood. These receptors originate from a woman at least 80 years old with acute or convalescent COVID-19.

The chain recombines TRBV6-5 with TRBJ1-6, with D uncertain. The CDR3 has 13 amino acids. Trimming pared 3 bases from V and 7 bases from J, leaving 7 bases between. Per the germline V gene, CDR1 is MNHEY and CDR2 is SVGAGI. CDR3 coding DNA: TGTGCCAGCAGTTATGGTAGCAATTCACCCCTCCACTTT. Translation gives CASSYGSNSPLHF.

V is TRBV25-1 and J is TRBJ2-5; TRBD2 is a possible D gene (6 bases). With 0 bases removed from V and 0 bases from J, the gap between germline ends came to 14 bases. CDR1 is MGHDK, CDR2 SYGVNS, per germline. The CDR3 covers 17 residues. The CDR3 DNA reads TGTGCCAGCAGTGAATATTTGGGGGAGGCGTACCAAGAGACCCAGTACTTC. It encodes CASSEYLGEAYQETQYF.

The V gene is TRBV5-1, the J gene TRBJ1-4; possibly TRBD1 for D (6 bases). The CDR3 totals 12 residues. Trimming removed 3 bases from V and 7 bases from J, with 7 bases in between. CDR1 is SGHRS, CDR2 YFSETQ, per germline. The DNA for the CDR3 is TGCGCCAGCAGCTCGACAGGTGAAAAACTGTTTTTT. Translated, it gives CASSSTGEKLFF.

V and J are TRBV15 and TRBJ2-1; 11 bases map to TRBD2. Trimming took 5 bases from V and 3 from J; bases not matched to a gene: 6. CDR3 length: 16 residues. Germline V gene data show CDR1 as LNHNV and CDR2 as YYDKDF (reference sequence). Here the CDR3 reads CATSELAGVVYNEQFF. DNA for the CDR3: TGTGCCACCAGCGAACTAGCGGGAGTGGTCTACAATGAGCAGTTCTTC. The whole variable domain, remainder taken from reference TRBV15 and TRBJ2-1, is DAMVIQNPRYQVTQFGKPVTLSCSQTLNHNVMYWYQQKSSQAPKLLFHYYDKDFNNEADTPDNFQSRRPNTSFCFLDIRSPGLGDTAMYLCATSELAGVVYNEQFFGPGTRLTVL.

This chain connects TRBV7-3 to TRBJ1-2, with no clear D. The ends were cut back, 2 bases at V and 2 bases at J, with 9 bases in the middle. The germline V gene has CDR1 SGHTA and CDR2 FQGTGA. The CDR3 length is 14 residues. The CDR3 is CASSLGGGNYGYTF. The DNA of the CDR3 is TGTGCCAGCAGCTTAGGTGGAGGGAACTATGGCTACACCTTC. The full variable domain, with the rest looked up from reference TRBV7-3 and TRBJ1-2, is GAGVSQTPSNKVTEKGKYVELRCDPISGHTALYWYRQSLGQGPEFLIYFQGTGAADDSGLPNDRFFAVRPEGSVSTLKIQRTERGDSAVYLCASSLGGGNYGYTFGSGTRLTVV.

The chain employs TRBV5-1 and TRBJ2-1; tentative D call: TRBD1 (6 bases). The V and J ends lost 0 bases and 7 bases respectively, with 11 bases between them. Germline values: CDR1 SGHRS, CDR2 YFSETQ. The CDR3 is made up of 14 amino acids. The DNA of the CDR3 is TGCGCCAGCAGCTTGGAAGCGAGGGGGAATGAGCAGTTCTTC. Encoded protein: CASSLEARGNEQFF.